This paragraph reports one TCR beta chain. This sample is drawn from a study of blood T cell repertoires in COVID-19. Libraries were prepared by immunoSEQ multiplex PCR; TCRdb keeps only in-frame clonotypes and omits some of them. The repertoire has approximately 140,000 clones, over 75% of them found once; the top ten carry more than 9.5%. Germline CDR1 WSHSY, CDR2 SAAADI. This CDR3 has 15 amino acids. Trimming took 4 bases from V and 6 from J, leaving 16 bases between them. Sequencing input: peripheral blood. The chain uses TRBV10-2 and TRBJ1-5; D may be TRBD1 (6 bases). The TCR originated in a man in his forties with active or convalescent COVID-19. The CDR3 nucleotides read TGCGCCAGCAGTGGAACTACAGGGATCGCTCAGCCCCAGCATTTT. It is translated as CASSGTTGIAQPQHF.